This TCR beta chain was found in a study of T cell repertoires in cytomegalovirus infection. This clonotype has at least ten counts. Its antigen is still unknown. Whole-study results and caveats: People with CMV and the relevant HLA were identified by cumulative public TCR beta family frequency.

MiXCR, applied by TCRdb to the reads, yields one record per CDR3 protein. The data hold fewer than 1,000,000 distinct CDR3 sequences, with approximately 31% observed a single time. Germline loops: CDR1 SEHNR, CDR2 FQNEAQ (reference sequence). CDR3 size: 11 residues. Between the trimmed V and J ends, which lost 1 base and 10 bases, there was a span of 5 bases. The V gene is TRBV7-9, the J gene TRBJ2-1; D is undetermined. This receptor was taken from a human donor in good health (CMV status not recorded). Some clones in this sample may be carry-over from other donors' samples. The sequencing here drew on cultured CD8+ T cells from PBMCs, taken from culture after CMV antigen stimulation. CDR3 sequence: CASSLDQEQFF. The CDR3 coding sequence is TGTGCCAGCAGCTTAGACCAGGAGCAGTTCTTC.